Presented here are 16 T cell receptor beta chains from one specimen sequenced in a study of vaccination and CD4 T cells after COVID-19. Their target antigens are unknown. An Oncomine TCR Beta short-read assay was used to sequence the DNA from cultured CD4+ T cells. TCRdb re-called the PCR reads with MiXCR, one entry per CDR3 protein. The sample includes fewer than 13,000 distinct CDR3 sequences, around 50% of them seen just once. The sample's treatment: approximately 11-day PBMC culture with coronavirus spike peptide pools or control peptides (ViraFEST assay). Sequences were obtained from CD4+ T cells from blood, cultured in vitro. The source of these receptors is a human donor who had recovered from COVID-19.

The genes are TRBV24-1 and TRBJ1-6, with D unclear. Germline V gene lookup returns CDR1 KGHDR and CDR2 SFDVKD. The CDR3 is 13 amino acids. Trimming shortened V by 4 bases and J by 9 bases, and 9 bases separated the two germline ends. CDR3 sequence (DNA): TGTGCCACCAGTGACCTCGAGAGTTCACCCCTCCACTTT. It specifies CATSDLESSPLHF.

The chain links TRBV30 to TRBJ1-5; 8 bases are shared with TRBD1. Looked up from germline, CDR1 is GTSNPN and CDR2 is SVGIG (reference sequence). With V trimmed by 2 bases and J by 12 bases, 9 bases remained unmatched. The CDR3 length is 13 residues. CDR3 region: CAWSPNRTGRQHF. CDR3 sequence (DNA): TGTGCCTGGAGTCCCAACCGGACAGGGCGCCAGCATTTT.

This clonotype was observed a handful of times. The chain combines TRBV6-4 with TRBJ2-6; 7 bases are a match to TRBD1. After removal of 4 bases from V and 1 base from J, the junction contained 7 bases not matched to a gene. The CDR3 loop spans 17 amino acids. In germline, CDR1 is MRHNA, CDR2 SNTAGT. The DNA of the CDR3 is TGTGCCAGCAGTGGAGGGGGCTTGGTATCTGGGGCCAACGTCCTGACTTTC. This encodes CASSGGGLVSGANVLTF.

The sample holds a few counts of this clonotype. The chain uses TRBV7-2 and TRBJ2-7; 8 positions agree with TRBD1. Germline V gene sequence: CDR1 SGHTA, CDR2 FQGNSA. The CDR3 is 14 amino acids. Unmatched junction bases numbered 5, after V lost 4 bases and J lost 3 bases. CDR3 in DNA: TGTGCCAGCAGCTCCGGGACAGGCCTCTACGAGCAGTACTTC. This encodes CASSSGTGLYEQYF. Looking up the rest from reference TRBV7-2 and TRBJ2-7 gives the full variable domain: GAGVSQSPSNKVTEKGKDVELRCDPISGHTALYWYRQSLGQGLEFLIYFQGNSAPDKSGLPSDRFSAERTGGSVSTLTIQRTQQEDSAVYLCASSSGTGLYEQYFGPGTRLTVT.

The rearrangement uses TRBV11-2 and TRBJ1-1; D call uncertain. The CDR3 totals 14 residues. Germline CDR1 SGHAT, CDR2 FQNNGV. V dropped 2 bases and J dropped 1 base, with 8 bases sitting between them. In nucleotides, the CDR3 is TGTGCCAGCAGCTTAAGTCCCGGGAACACTGAAGCTTTCTTT. This codes for CASSLSPGNTEAFF.

J is TRBJ2-1 and V is TRBV5-1; D uncertain. The CDR3 totals 13 residues. Germline V gene sequence: CDR1 SGHRS, CDR2 YFSETQ. V was clipped by 1 base and J by 9 bases, with 11 bases between them. CDR3 residues: CASSLYVSSEQFF. The CDR3 DNA is TGCGCCAGCAGCTTGTATGTGTCTTCTGAGCAGTTCTTC. The full variable domain, in which reference TRBV5-1 and TRBJ2-1 provide the parts outside the CDR3, is KAGVTQTPRYLIKTRGQQVTLSCSPISGHRSVSWYQQTPGQGLQFLFEYFSETQRNKGNFPGRFSGRQFSNSRSEMNVSTLELGDSALYLCASSLYVSSEQFFGPGTRLTVL.

The chain is built from TRBV11-3 and TRBJ2-5, with a tentative D call TRBD1 (6 bases). The CDR3 runs 21 residues. V was shortened by 0 bases and J by 1 base, with 27 bases between the two germline ends. Germline loops: CDR1 SGHNT, CDR2 YENEEA. The CDR3 protein is CASSLDEGQLSGRLSQETQYF. The CDR3, as DNA: TGTGCCAGCAGCTTAGATGAAGGACAGCTGTCGGGACGGCTTTCCCAAGAGACCCAGTACTTC.

This CDR3 is CASSLGTSISGELFF. CDR3 DNA: TGTGCCAGCAGCCTTGGGACTAGTATTTCCGGGGAGCTGTTTTTT. V usage is TRBV12-3 or TRBV12-4 and J usage is TRBJ2-2; TRBD2 aligns across 8 bases. The trim removed 6 bases at V and 6 bases at J, leaving 9 bases unmatched. This CDR3 has 15 amino acids.

The CDR3 loop is CASKYGRGRYNEQFF. CDR3 bases: TGTGCCAGCAAGTATGGGCGGGGCCGATACAATGAGCAGTTCTTC. The chain combines TRBV6-1 with TRBJ2-1, with D maybe TRBD2 (6 bases). From germline, CDR1 is MNHNS and CDR2 SASEGT. The CDR3 has 15 residues. V was trimmed by 7 bases and J by 4 bases, leaving 17 bases between them.

In its sample, this clonotype was seen a few times. The CDR3 nucleotides read TGTGCCAGCAGCCACCTACAGGGTAGAGCTAACTATGGCTACACCTTC. The encoded protein is CASSHLQGRANYGYTF. V gene TRBV11-2 combines with J gene TRBJ1-2; maybe TRBD1 (6 bases). The CDR3 sequence is 16 residues long. CDR1 is SGHAT, CDR2 FQNNGV, per germline. V lost 5 bases to trimming and J lost 0 bases, with 16 bases between them.

This rearrangement joins TRBV5-1 to TRBJ2-5; TRBD2 matches at 8 bases. Germline loops: CDR1 SGHRS, CDR2 YFSETQ. The CDR3 has 14 residues. Trimming at V came to 4 bases and at J to 5 bases, leaving 7 bases not matched to a gene. The CDR3 sequence: CASSPGGARETQYF. The CDR3 DNA reads as TGCGCCAGCAGCCCCGGGGGGGCCCGTGAGACCCAGTACTTC.

The chain recombines TRBV19 with TRBJ1-2; D is unresolved. The V end lost 2 bases, the J end lost 4 bases, and 11 bases lay between the germline ends. Germline V lookup: CDR1 LNHDA, CDR2 SQIVND (reference sequence). The CDR3 covers 14 residues. The CDR3 DNA is TGTGCCAGTAGTATAAGAGTCCGCATCTATGGCTACACCTTC. As protein: CASSIRVRIYGYTF. The whole variable domain, remainder taken from reference TRBV19 and TRBJ1-2, is DGGITQSPKYLFRKEGQNVTLSCEQNLNHDAMYWYRQDPGQGLRLIYYSQIVNDFQKGDIAEGYSVSREKKESFPLTVTSAQKNPTAFYLCASSIRVRIYGYTFGSGTRLTVV.

The chain uses TRBV7-8 and TRBJ2-1; 9 positions agree with TRBD2. V lost 1 base and J lost 0; bases outside the gene matches: 7. The CDR3 spans 18 residues. CDR1 is SGHVS, CDR2 FQNEAQ, per germline. CDR3 DNA: TGTGCCAGCAGCTTAGGGCTAGCGGGGCCGAGCTCCTACAATGAGCAGTTCTTC. Translated: CASSLGLAGPSSYNEQFF.

This clonotype has just a few counts. The chain employs TRBV30 and TRBJ2-5; 7 bases agree with TRBD1. The CDR3 totals 14 residues. Losses at the gene ends were 4 bases for V and 6 bases for J; bases not matched to a gene: 11. Germline loops: CDR1 GTSNPN, CDR2 SVGIG (reference sequence). The CDR3, as DNA: TGTGCCTGGACACCACAGGGGCCTCAGAAGACCCAGTACTTC. The encoded protein is CAWTPQGPQKTQYF.

The CDR3 protein is CASSSGLAGAFSEEQYF. In nucleotides, the CDR3 is TGTGCCAGCAGCTCTGGACTAGCGGGGGCCTTCTCGGAAGAGCAGTACTTC. The chain links TRBV11-3 to TRBJ2-7; 13 nucleotides align to TRBD2. The CDR3 totals 17 residues. The V gene end was trimmed by 4 bases and the J gene end by 7 bases; junction bases not matched to a gene: 13. Per germline, CDR1 SGHNT and CDR2 YENEEA.

This rearrangement joins TRBV29-1 to TRBJ1-1, with unresolved D. CDR1 SQVTM and CDR2 ANQGSEA come from the germline V gene. V dropped 3 bases and J dropped 0 bases, with 8 bases sitting between them. This CDR3 is 13 amino acids long. The CDR3 nucleotides read TGCAGCGTTGAGGGCAGAATGAACACTGAAGCTTTCTTT. It specifies CSVEGRMNTEAFF.